This TCR beta chain is from a study of T cells in Graves' hyperthyroidism and ophthalmopathy. Broader study findings: From stable hyperthyroidism, ophthalmopathy was separated by a 13 V-J model.

The CDR3 is made up of 12 amino acids. The V gene's germline CDR1 is SQVTM and CDR2 ANQGSEA. Trimming took 7 bases from V and 3 from J, leaving 12 bases between them. Template material for amplifying TCR beta CDR3 regions consisted of RNA transcripts. HTBI primers were the set used in a first-round RT-PCR of the TCR CDR3. Each CDR3 protein is one row after TCRdb ran MiXCR on the multiplex PCR reads. The sample includes hundreds of thousands of distinct CDR3 sequences, around a quarter of them seen just once. About this clonotype itself: The target antigen is unknown. A much larger clone differs from this one at a single base, so this may be a read error.

Graves' hyperthyroidism qualified as stable when ophthalmopathy did not progress within 18 months. Together with thyroid ultrasound, orbital computed tomography, serum thyroxine and TRAb, clinical symptoms were used for diagnoses. 10 ml of fresh peripheral blood supplied the PBMCs. The origin of this receptor is a man between 50 and 59 years old with Graves' hyperthyroidism. The sample consisted of blood. This chain joins TRBV29-1 and TRBJ1-1, with D unresolved. CDR3 residues: CSARTQYTEAFF. The CDR3 bases are TGCAGCGCAAGGACGCAATACACTGAAGCTTTCTTT.